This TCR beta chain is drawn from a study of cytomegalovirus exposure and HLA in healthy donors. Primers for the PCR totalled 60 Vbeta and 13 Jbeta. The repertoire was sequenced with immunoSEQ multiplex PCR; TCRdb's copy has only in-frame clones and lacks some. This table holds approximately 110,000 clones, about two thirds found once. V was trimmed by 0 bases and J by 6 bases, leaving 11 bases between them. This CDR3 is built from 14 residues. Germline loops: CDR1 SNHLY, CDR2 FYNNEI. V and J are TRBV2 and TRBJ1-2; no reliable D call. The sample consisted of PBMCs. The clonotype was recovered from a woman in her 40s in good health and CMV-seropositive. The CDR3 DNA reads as TGTGCCAGCAGTGAAGCAAGCCAGGCCGATGGCTACACCTTC. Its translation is CASSEASQADGYTF.